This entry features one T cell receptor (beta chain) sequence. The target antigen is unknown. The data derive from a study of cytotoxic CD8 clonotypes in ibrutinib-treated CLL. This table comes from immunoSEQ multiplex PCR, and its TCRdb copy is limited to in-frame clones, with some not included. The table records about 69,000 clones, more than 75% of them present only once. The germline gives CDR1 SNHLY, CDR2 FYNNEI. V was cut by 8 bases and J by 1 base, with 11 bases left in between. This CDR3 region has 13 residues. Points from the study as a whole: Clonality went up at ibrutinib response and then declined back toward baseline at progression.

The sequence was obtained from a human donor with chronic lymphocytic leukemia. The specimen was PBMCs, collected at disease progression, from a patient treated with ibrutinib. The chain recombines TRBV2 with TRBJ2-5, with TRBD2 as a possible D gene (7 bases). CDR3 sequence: CASRGALQETQYF. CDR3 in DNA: TGTGCCAGCCGGGGGGCCCTCCAAGAGACCCAGTACTTC.